The 22 T cell receptor beta chains below all came from one sample that was sequenced in a study of T cell responses to AZD1222 COVID-19 vaccine. TCRdb's table, derived via immunoSEQ multiplex PCR, lists solely in-frame clones and lacks some. This table has about 86,000 clones, about 90% appearing once. The sequences come from peripheral blood, collected on day 0 of MenACWY control vaccination. The receptors here all came from an adult in good health.

As DNA, the CDR3 is TGTGCCAGTAACCCAGGGAACCGCGATCAGCCCCAGCATTTT. This codes for CASNPGNRDQPQHF. This chain links TRBV19 with TRBJ1-5; possibly TRBD1 for D (5 bases). V gave up 7 bases and J gave up 5 bases, with 15 bases separating them. This CDR3 comprises 14 residues. CDR1 is LNHDA and CDR2 is SQIVND in the germline V gene (reference sequence).

DNA for the CDR3: TGTGCCAGCAGTTATACAGGGTATGATCAGCCCCAGCATTTT. As protein: CASSYTGYDQPQHF. The gene calls are TRBV7-8 and TRBJ1-5; D is possibly TRBD1 (6 bases). V was cut by 6 bases and J by 5 bases, with 14 bases left in between. Germline V lookup: CDR1 SGHVS, CDR2 FQNEAQ. This CDR3 contains 14 residues.

The CDR3 DNA is TGCAGTGCTAGTTCAACGGGACAGGGGCCCACCGGGGAGCTGTTTTTT. This encodes CSASSTGQGPTGELFF. The chain carries TRBV20-1 and TRBJ2-2; 10 bases agree with TRBD1. Unmatched junction bases numbered 8, after V lost 3 bases and J lost 4 bases. Germline CDR1 reads DFQATT; CDR2 reads SNEGSKA (reference sequence). CDR3 length: 16 residues.

The rearrangement links TRBV10-1 to TRBJ1-5; possibly TRBD1 for D (6 bases). Germline V gene lookup returns CDR1 WNHNN and CDR2 SYGVQD (reference sequence). The CDR3 totals 17 residues. The germline V and J ends were trimmed by 2 bases and 0 bases, with 14 bases remaining between them. The CDR3 DNA reads as TGCGCCAGCAGTGAGAATGGGGGGGGCCTTAGCAATCAGCCCCAGCATTTT. It encodes CASSENGGGLSNQPQHF.

V and J are TRBV7-9 and TRBJ1-2; D is unresolved. Germline CDR1 is SEHNR and CDR2 is FQNEAQ (reference sequence). The V and J ends lost 3 bases and 8 bases respectively, with 10 bases between them. This CDR3 spans 12 amino acids. CDR3 protein: CASSFGDGGYTF. Here the CDR3 DNA reads TGTGCCAGCAGCTTCGGGGATGGAGGCTACACCTTC.

The J gene is TRBJ1-3, the V gene TRBV7-3; 7 bases map to TRBD1. Germline V lookup: CDR1 SGHTA, CDR2 FQGTGA. Losses at the gene ends were 5 bases for V and 7 bases for J; bases not matched to a gene: 8. CDR3 length: 14 residues. CDR3 bases: TGTGCCAGCAGCCTAGACAGGGAGACGAACACCATATATTTT. It specifies CASSLDRETNTIYF.

This sequence joins TRBV10-3 and TRBJ1-4; D is uncertain. The CDR3 runs to 16 residues. CDR1 is ENHRY, CDR2 SYGVKD, per germline. The V gene lost 4 bases and the J gene lost 3 bases, with 15 bases spanning the gap. CDR3 residues: CAISGSTLEANEKLFF. CDR3 DNA sequence: TGTGCCATCAGTGGATCCACCCTTGAGGCTAATGAAAAACTGTTTTTT.

The chain recombines TRBV6-5 with TRBJ2-6; tentative D call: TRBD1 (5 bases). This CDR3 region has 14 residues. Germline CDR1 and CDR2: MNHEY and SVGAGI. Trimming cost V 7 bases and J 2 bases, with 9 bases left between them. Here the CDR3 DNA reads TGTGCCAGCACCGCAGGGACTGGGGCCAACGTCCTGACTTTC. Translated, it gives CASTAGTGANVLTF.

This chain joins TRBV6-5 and TRBJ1-2; the D is unclear. The CDR3 consists of 14 residues. CDR1 is MNHEY, CDR2 SVGAGI, per germline. V lost 5 bases and J 6 bases, leaving 16 bases between the germline ends. The CDR3 here is CASSPRSGADGYTF. DNA of the CDR3: TGTGCCAGCAGTCCCCGATCGGGCGCGGATGGCTACACCTTC.

This clone has a handful of counts. V usage is TRBV6-5 and J usage is TRBJ1-1; D ambiguous. The germline gives CDR1 MNHEY, CDR2 SVGAGI. Trimming left V 6 bases short and J 1 base short, with 12 bases between. The CDR3 covers 14 residues. The CDR3 nucleotides are TGTGCCAGCAGCCGGCGGGCGCGGAACACTGAAGCTTTCTTT. It is translated as CASSRRARNTEAFF.

In its sample, this clone was seen once. The V call is TRBV7-9, the J call TRBJ2-7, with 9 positions matching TRBD1. The CDR3 extends over 13 amino acids. V dropped 4 bases and J dropped 5; count of bases not matched to a gene: 3. Germline-derived CDR1 and CDR2 are SEHNR and FQNEAQ (reference sequence). CDR3 sequence: CASSSGQGHEQYF. The CDR3 nucleotides read TGTGCCAGCAGCTCGGGACAGGGCCACGAGCAGTACTTC. The full variable domain, with the rest looked up from reference TRBV7-9 and TRBJ2-7, is DTGVSQNPRHKITKRGQNVTFRCDPISEHNRLYWYRQTLGQGPEFLTYFQNEAQLEKSRLLSDRFSAERPKGSFSTLEIQRTEQGDSAMYLCASSSGQGHEQYFGPGTRLTVT.

In its sample, this clone is medium-sized. The chain links TRBV9 to TRBJ1-1; 10 positions agree with TRBD1. Germline V CDR1 and CDR2: SGDLS, YYNGEE. The CDR3 runs 15 residues. J lost 3 bases, V lost 3 bases, and 5 bases had no gene match. For the CDR3, the DNA is TGTGCCAGCAGCGATACCGGACAGGGGGACACTGAAGCTTTCTTT. It encodes CASSDTGQGDTEAFF.

V gene TRBV11-2 combines with J gene TRBJ1-6; 8 bases line up with TRBD1. CDR1 is SGHAT, CDR2 FQNNGV, per germline. The CDR3 totals 15 residues. V shed 1 base, J shed 6 bases, and the junction held 2 bases outside the gene matches. CDR3: CASSLARGLNSPLHF. In DNA form, the CDR3 reads TGTGCCAGCAGCTTAGCCAGGGGGCTTAATTCACCCCTCCACTTT.

The chain has TRBV5-4 and TRBJ2-1, with 10 bases aligning to TRBD2. Looked up from germline, CDR1 is SGHNT and CDR2 is YYREEE (reference sequence). The ends lost 2 bases at V and 7 bases at J; junction bases unmatched: 6. CDR3 size: 15 residues. The CDR3 region has the DNA TGTGCCAGCAGCTTTTCAGCGGGGGGGCCAAATGAGCAGTTCTTC. Its protein is CASSFSAGGPNEQFF.

The V and J genes are TRBV2 and TRBJ1-5; 7 nucleotides align to TRBD1. Germline loops: CDR1 SNHLY, CDR2 FYNNEI. This CDR3 comprises 15 residues. The trim removed 5 bases at V and 2 bases at J, leaving 6 bases unmatched. The CDR3 coding sequence is TGTGCCAGCAGTCGCGACAGGGTAGGCAATCAGCCCCAGCATTTT. Amino acid sequence: CASSRDRVGNQPQHF.

This chain joins TRBV28 and TRBJ2-7; no clear D. The CDR3 has 11 amino acids. V gave up 7 bases and J gave up 3 bases, with 7 bases separating them. Germline-derived CDR1 and CDR2 are MDHEN and SYDVKM. CDR3: CASTAYYEQYF. The CDR3 DNA sequence: TGTGCCAGCACCGCATACTACGAGCAGTACTTC.

J is TRBJ2-1 and V is TRBV7-2, with 8 bases aligning to TRBD2. The CDR3 covers 15 residues. In germline, CDR1 is SGHTA, CDR2 FQGNSA. V lost 0 bases and J lost 5; bases outside the gene matches: 3. The CDR3 reads CASSLALGGDNEQFF. CDR3 in DNA: TGTGCCAGCAGCTTAGCACTCGGGGGGGACAATGAGCAGTTCTTC.

V is TRBV7-3 and J is TRBJ2-2; 12 nucleotides line up with TRBD2. J gave up 4 bases and V 5 bases, and 2 bases lay outside the gene matches. This CDR3 is 15 amino acids long. The V gene's germline CDR1 is SGHTA and CDR2 FQGTGA. The chain's CDR3 is CASSVTSGGTGELFF. The CDR3 DNA reads as TGTGCCAGCAGCGTGACTAGCGGGGGCACCGGGGAGCTGTTTTTT.

The rearrangement links TRBV24-1 to TRBJ2-2; D possibly uses TRBD1 or TRBD2 (5 bases each). Germline V lookup: CDR1 KGHDR, CDR2 SFDVKD. Trimming cost V 4 bases and J 5 bases, with 16 bases left between them. The CDR3 loop spans 16 amino acids. The CDR3: CATSDPGTRTTGELFF. For the CDR3, the DNA is TGTGCCACCAGTGACCCGGGGACCAGGACGACCGGGGAGCTGTTTTTT.

V gene TRBV18 combines with J gene TRBJ2-1, with 8 bases identical to TRBD2. Germline V CDR1 and CDR2: KGHSH, LQKENI. With V trimmed by 0 bases and J by 4 bases, 8 bases remained unmatched. The CDR3 sequence is 17 residues long. CDR3 loop: CASSPPVGLAGYNEQFF. CDR3 nucleotides: TGTGCCAGCTCACCACCGGTGGGATTAGCGGGGTACAATGAGCAGTTCTTC.

The chain recombines TRBV27 with TRBJ1-2; D not resolved. The CDR3 extends over 17 amino acids. The germline gives CDR1 MNHEY, CDR2 SMNVEV (reference sequence). Trimming stripped 4 bases from V and 0 bases from J, with 18 bases between. Here the CDR3 reads CASSSLIPSLTNYGYTF. The DNA of the CDR3 is TGTGCCAGCAGTTCCCTCATACCCAGCCTCACTAACTATGGCTACACCTTC.

The chain couples TRBV6-5 to TRBJ2-3; possible D gene TRBD2, 6 bases. This CDR3 is built from 14 residues. Trimming removed 2 bases from V and 0 bases from J, with 6 bases in between. Germline loops: CDR1 MNHEY, CDR2 SVGAGI. The CDR3 DNA follows: TGTGCCAGCAGTTACGGGGGGAGCACAGATACGCAGTATTTT. Translation gives CASSYGGSTDTQYF.